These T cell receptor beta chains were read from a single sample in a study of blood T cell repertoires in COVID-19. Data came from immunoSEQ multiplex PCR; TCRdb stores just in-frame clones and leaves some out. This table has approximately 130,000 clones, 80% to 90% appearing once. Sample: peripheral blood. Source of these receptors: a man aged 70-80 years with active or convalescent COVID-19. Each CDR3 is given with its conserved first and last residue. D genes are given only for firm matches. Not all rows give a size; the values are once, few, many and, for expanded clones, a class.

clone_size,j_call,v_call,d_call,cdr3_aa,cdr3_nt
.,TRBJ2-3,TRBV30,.,CAWSGGRDTQYF,TGTGCCTGGAGTGGGGGGCGAGATACGCAGTATTTT
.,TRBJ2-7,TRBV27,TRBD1,CASSLSRTGSSYEQYF,TGTGCCAGCAGTTTATCCCGGACAGGGAGCTCCTACGAGCAGTACTTC
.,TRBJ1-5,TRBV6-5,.,CASSYSRDTRQPQHF,TGTGCCAGCAGTTACTCGAGGGACACTCGGCAGCCCCAGCATTTT
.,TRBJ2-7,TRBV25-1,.,CASRSRGEQYF,TGTGCCAGCAGGTCCCGGGGGGAGCAGTACTTC
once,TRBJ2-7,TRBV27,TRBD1,CASASGQQLVEQYF,TGTGCCAGCGCATCGGGACAGCAACTGGTGGAGCAGTACTTC
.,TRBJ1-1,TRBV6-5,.,CASSYIVATEAFF,TGTGCCAGCAGTTACATTGTGGCCACTGAAGCTTTCTTT
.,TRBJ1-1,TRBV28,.,CASSRVLEAFF,TGTGCCAGCAGCCGAGTTCTTGAAGCTTTCTTT
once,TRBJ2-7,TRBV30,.,CAWRTPRDFIYEQYF,TGTGCCTGGAGGACCCCCCGGGACTTTATCTACGAGCAGTACTTC
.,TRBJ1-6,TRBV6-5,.,CASSYSITARNSPLHF,TGTGCCAGCAGTTACTCTATAACCGCCCGGAATTCACCCCTCCACTTT
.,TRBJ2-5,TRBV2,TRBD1,CASSTGGGKETQYF,TGTGCCAGCTCAACAGGGGGCGGGAAAGAAACCCAGTACTTC
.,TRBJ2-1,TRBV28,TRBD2,CASTPTTSGNYNEQFF,TGTGCCAGCACTCCCACGACTAGCGGGAACTACAATGAGCAGTTCTTC
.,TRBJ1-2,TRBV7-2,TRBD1,CASSLVATDTGVNGYTF,TGTGCCAGCAGCTTAGTAGCCACCGACACAGGGGTGAATGGCTACACCTTC
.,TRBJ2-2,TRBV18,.,CASSRVPEGELFF,TGTGCCAGCTCCCGGGTCCCGGAGGGGGAGCTGTTTTTT
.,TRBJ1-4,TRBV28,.,CASRTWTSEKLFF,TGTGCCAGCAGAACCTGGACAAGCGAAAAACTGTTTTTT
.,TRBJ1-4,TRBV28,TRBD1,CASRRPLTGGFEKLFF,TGTGCCAGCAGACGCCCTCTGACAGGGGGCTTTGAAAAACTGTTTTTT
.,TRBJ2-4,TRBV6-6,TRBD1,CASSSGQVLAKNIQYF,TGTGCCAGCAGTTCTGGACAGGTACTAGCCAAAAACATTCAGTACTTC
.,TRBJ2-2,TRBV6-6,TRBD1,CASSYTGVGELFF,TGTGCCAGCAGTTACACAGGGGTCGGGGAGCTGTTTTTT
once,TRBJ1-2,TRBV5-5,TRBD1,CASSSLPGQSYGYTF,TGTGCCAGCAGCTCCCTCCCGGGACAGAGTTATGGCTACACCTTC
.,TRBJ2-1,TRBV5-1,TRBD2,CASSSGTSKNEQFF,TGCGCCAGCAGCTCCGGGACTAGCAAGAATGAGCAGTTCTTC
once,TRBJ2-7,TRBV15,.,CATSSRGAGSYEQYF,TGTGCCACCAGCAGCAGGGGGGCCGGCTCCTACGAGCAGTACTTC
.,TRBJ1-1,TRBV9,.,CASSPSLSGTEAFF,TGTGCCAGCAGCCCAAGTCTAAGCGGCACTGAAGCTTTCTTT
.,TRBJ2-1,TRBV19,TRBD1,CASTTTGAQESGPFF,TGTGCCAGTACTACAACAGGGGCACAGGAATCCGGGCCGTTCTTC
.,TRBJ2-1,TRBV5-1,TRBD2,CASSLPGTSGYNEQFF,TGCGCCAGCAGCTTACCCGGGACTAGCGGCTACAATGAGCAGTTCTTC
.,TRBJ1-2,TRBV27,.,CASSLGGPYGYTF,TGTGCCAGCAGTTTGGGGGGTCCCTATGGCTACACCTTC
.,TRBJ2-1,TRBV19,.,CASKLERGYNEQFF,TGTGCCAGTAAACTAGAGAGGGGGTACAATGAGCAGTTCTTC
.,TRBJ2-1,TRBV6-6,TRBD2,CASSFVTSGGYNEQFF,TGTGCCAGCAGTTTTGTGACTAGCGGGGGGTACAATGAGCAGTTCTTC
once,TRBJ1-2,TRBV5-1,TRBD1,CASSTTGGYEGGYTF,TGCGCCAGCAGCACTACAGGGGGATATGAGGGTGGCTACACCTTC
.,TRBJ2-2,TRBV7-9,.,CASSLKSRAGELFF,TGTGCCAGCAGCTTAAAATCCAGGGCTGGGGAGCTGTTTTTT
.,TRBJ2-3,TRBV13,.,CASSARTVGYF,TGTGCCAGCAGCGCCCGGACTGTTGGATATTTT